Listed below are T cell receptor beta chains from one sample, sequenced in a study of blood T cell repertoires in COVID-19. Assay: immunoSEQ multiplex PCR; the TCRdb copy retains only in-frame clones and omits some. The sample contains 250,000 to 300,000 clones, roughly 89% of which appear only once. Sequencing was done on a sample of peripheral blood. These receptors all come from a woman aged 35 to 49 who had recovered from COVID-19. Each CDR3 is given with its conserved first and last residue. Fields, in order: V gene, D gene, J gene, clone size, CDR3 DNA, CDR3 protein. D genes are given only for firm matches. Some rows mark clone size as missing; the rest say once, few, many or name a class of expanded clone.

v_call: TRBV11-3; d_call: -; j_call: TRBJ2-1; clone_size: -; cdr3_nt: TGTGCCAGCAGCCGGCAGGTTAGGGGAAATGAGCAGTTCTTC; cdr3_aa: CASSRQVRGNEQFF
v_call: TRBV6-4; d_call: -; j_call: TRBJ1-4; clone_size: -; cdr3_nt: TGTGCCAGCAGAGGCAGGAAAAAACTGTTTTTT; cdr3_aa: CASRGRKKLFF
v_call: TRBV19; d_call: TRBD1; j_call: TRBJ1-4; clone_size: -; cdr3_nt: TGTGCCAGTAGTACTGGGACAGGGAATGAAAAACTGTTTTTT; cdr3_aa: CASSTGTGNEKLFF
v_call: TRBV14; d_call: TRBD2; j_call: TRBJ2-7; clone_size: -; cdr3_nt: TGTGCCAGCAGCCAAGACCGACTAGCGTTCTCCTACGAGCAGTACTTC; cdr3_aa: CASSQDRLAFSYEQYF
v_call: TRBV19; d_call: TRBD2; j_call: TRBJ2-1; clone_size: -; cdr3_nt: TGTGCCACGAAAGGAGGGATAGCGGGAAATAATGAGCAGTTCTTC; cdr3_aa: CATKGGIAGNNEQFF
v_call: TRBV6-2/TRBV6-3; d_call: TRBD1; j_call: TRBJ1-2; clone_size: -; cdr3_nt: TGTGCCAGCAGTCTCCGGGACAGTCTCTACGGCTACACCTTC; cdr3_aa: CASSLRDSLYGYTF
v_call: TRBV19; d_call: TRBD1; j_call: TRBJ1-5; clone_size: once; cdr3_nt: TGTGCCAGTAGTTCCCAGTCCCCTGACAGGGGGGTTTATAGCAATCAGCCCCAGCATTTT; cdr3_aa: CASSSQSPDRGVYSNQPQHF
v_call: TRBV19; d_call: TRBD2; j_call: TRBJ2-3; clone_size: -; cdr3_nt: TGTGCCAGTAGTATAGGAGCAGGGACTATCACAGATACGCAGTATTTT; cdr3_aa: CASSIGAGTITDTQYF
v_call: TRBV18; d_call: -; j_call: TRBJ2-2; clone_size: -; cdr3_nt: TGTGCCAGCTCACCACGCGGGTCAGACACCGGGGAGCTGTTTTTT; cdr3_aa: CASSPRGSDTGELFF
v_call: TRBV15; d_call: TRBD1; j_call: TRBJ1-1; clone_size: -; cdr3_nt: TGTGCCACCAGCAGAGAGGTGGGACAGGGTGGGAACACTGAAGCTTTCTTT; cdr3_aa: CATSREVGQGGNTEAFF
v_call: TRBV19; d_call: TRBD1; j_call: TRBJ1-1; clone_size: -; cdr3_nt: TGTGCCAGTAGCCACAGGGGGGCTGAAGCTTTCTTT; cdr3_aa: CASSHRGAEAFF
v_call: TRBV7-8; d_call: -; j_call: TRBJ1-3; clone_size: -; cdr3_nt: TGTGCCAGCAGCCAAGTTAGACAGGTCCACCCTCCTCCCTACTCTGGAAACACCATATATTTT; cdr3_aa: CASSQVRQVHPPPYSGNTIYF
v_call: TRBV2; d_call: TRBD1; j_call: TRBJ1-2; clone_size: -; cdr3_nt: TGTGCCAGCAGTGTTGGGACAGGGAATGGCTACACCTTC; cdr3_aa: CASSVGTGNGYTF
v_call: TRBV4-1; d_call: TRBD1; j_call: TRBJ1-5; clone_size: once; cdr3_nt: TGCGCCAGCAGCCGAGGGACAGGGGAATTTCAGCCCCAGCATTTT; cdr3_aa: CASSRGTGEFQPQHF
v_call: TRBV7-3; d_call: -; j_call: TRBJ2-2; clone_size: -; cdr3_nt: TGTGCCAGCAGCTTAAGTGCGGGATCCGGGGAGCTGTTTTTT; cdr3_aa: CASSLSAGSGELFF
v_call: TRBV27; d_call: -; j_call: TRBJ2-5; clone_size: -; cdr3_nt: TGTGCCAGCAGTTTTAGCGTGGAGGGGCCCCAAGAGACCCAGTACTTC; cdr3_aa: CASSFSVEGPQETQYF
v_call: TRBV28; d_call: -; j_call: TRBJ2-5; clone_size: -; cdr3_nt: TGTGCCAGCAGTTTAGATGCAAGCGGATTCCAAGAGACCCAGTACTTC; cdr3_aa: CASSLDASGFQETQYF
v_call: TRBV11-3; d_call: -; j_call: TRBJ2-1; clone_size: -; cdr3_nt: TGTGCCAGCAGTTACAGGGGAGGCAATGAGCAGTTCTTC; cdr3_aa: CASSYRGGNEQFF
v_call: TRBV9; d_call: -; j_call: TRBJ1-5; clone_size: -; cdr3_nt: TGTGCCAGCAGCGTAGGAGGGGGAACAGGTCAGCCCCAGCATTTT; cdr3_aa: CASSVGGGTGQPQHF
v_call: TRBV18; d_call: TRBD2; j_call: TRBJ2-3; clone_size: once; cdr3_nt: TGTGCCAGCTCACCTCTAGCGGGAGGGCCATCTGATACGCAGTATTTT; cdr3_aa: CASSPLAGGPSDTQYF
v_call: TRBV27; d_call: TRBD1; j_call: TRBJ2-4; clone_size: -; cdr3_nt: TGTGCCAGCAGTTTCCATCCGGGACAGGGAAGAAACATTCAGTACTTC; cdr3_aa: CASSFHPGQGRNIQYF
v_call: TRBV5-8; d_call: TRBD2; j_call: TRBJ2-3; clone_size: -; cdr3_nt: TGTGCCAGCAGCTTGGAAGGACTAGCGGGCACAGATACGCAGTATTTT; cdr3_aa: CASSLEGLAGTDTQYF
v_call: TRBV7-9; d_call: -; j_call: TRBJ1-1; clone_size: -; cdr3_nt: TGTGCCAGCAGCTTTGACACAAGGAACACTGAAGCTTTCTTT; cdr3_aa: CASSFDTRNTEAFF
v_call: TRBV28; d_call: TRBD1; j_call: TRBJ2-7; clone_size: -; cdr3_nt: TGTGCCAGCACTAGAGTTGTGGACAGGGGAGGCGAGCAGTACTTC; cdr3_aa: CASTRVVDRGGEQYF
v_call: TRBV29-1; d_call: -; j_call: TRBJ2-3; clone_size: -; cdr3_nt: TGCAGCGTAGGGGCAGATACGCAGTATTTT; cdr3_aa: CSVGADTQYF
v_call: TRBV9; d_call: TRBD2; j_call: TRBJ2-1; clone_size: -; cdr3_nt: TGTGCCAGCAGCCCGGGACTAGCGGGGGTTGAGCAGTTCTTC; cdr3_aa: CASSPGLAGVEQFF
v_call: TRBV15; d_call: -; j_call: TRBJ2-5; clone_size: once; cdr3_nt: TGTGCCACCAGCAGAGATCTCTTGGGGCGGGAGACCCAGTACTTC; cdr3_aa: CATSRDLLGRETQYF
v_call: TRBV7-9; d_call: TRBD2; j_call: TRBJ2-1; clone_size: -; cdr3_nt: TGTGCCAGCATCCAAGGGGCGGGGGACAATGAGCAGTTCTTC; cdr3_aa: CASIQGAGDNEQFF
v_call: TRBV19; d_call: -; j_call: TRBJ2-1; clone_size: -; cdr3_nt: TGTGCCAGTAGTCAATCGGAGGGGGGGCTTCAGTTCTTC; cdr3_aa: CASSQSEGGLQFF
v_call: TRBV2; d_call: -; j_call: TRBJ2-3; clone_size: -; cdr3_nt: TGTGCCAGCAGTTATGAAGCGGTGGACGGCACAGATACGCAGTATTTT; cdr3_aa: CASSYEAVDGTDTQYF
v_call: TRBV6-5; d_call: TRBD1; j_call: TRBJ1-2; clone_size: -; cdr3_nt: TGTGCCAGCAGTTACGGAGGGGGCATCTATGGCTACACCTTC; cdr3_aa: CASSYGGGIYGYTF
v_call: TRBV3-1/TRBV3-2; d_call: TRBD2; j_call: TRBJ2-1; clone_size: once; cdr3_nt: TGTGCCAGCAGCCAATTGGCGCGGCTAGCGGGAAACGTCCACAATGAGCAGTTCTTC; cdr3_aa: CASSQLARLAGNVHNEQFF
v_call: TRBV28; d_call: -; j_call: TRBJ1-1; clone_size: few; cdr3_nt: TGTGCCAGCAGTCTAAGCGACAGGGAAGCTTTCTTT; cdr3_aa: CASSLSDREAFF
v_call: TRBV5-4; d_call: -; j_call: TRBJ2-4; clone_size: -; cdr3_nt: TGTGCCAGCATGTGGAACAGACCGGGGAACATTCAGTACTTC; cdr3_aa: CASMWNRPGNIQYF
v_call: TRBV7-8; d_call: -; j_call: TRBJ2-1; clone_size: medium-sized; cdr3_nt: TGTGCCAGCAGCCCCTTGGACAGAGGCCTTTACAATGAGCAGTTCTTC; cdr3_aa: CASSPLDRGLYNEQFF
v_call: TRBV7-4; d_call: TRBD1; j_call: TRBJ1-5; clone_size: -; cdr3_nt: TGTGTCAGAACTCCGGGACAGGGAGAGGAGCAGCCCCAGCATTTT; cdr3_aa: CVRTPGQGEEQPQHF
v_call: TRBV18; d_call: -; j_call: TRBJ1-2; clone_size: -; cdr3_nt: TGTGCCAGCTCACCCGACGGGGGAGGCGGCTACACCTTC; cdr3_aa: CASSPDGGGGYTF
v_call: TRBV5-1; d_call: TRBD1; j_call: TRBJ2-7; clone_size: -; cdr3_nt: TGCGCCAGCAGCTCTTGGGACAGGGGGAGCTACGAGCAGTACTTC; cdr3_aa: CASSSWDRGSYEQYF
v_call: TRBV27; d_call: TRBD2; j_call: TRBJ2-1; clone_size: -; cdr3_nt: TGTGCCAGCAGTCACTCCGAGCGGGGGGAGCAGTTCTTC; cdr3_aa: CASSHSERGEQFF
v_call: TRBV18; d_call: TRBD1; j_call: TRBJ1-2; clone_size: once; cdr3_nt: TGTGCCAGCTCACCCCCGGGACAGATCTATGGCTACACCTTC; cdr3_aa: CASSPPGQIYGYTF